This TCR beta chain was recovered during a study of blood T cell repertoires in COVID-19 (dated by TCRdb to the early 2020s). About the investigation overall: Samples from collaborators originated in the United States, Italy and Spain and spanned both the acute and convalescent phases of COVID-19. Deeply sampled blood TCRbeta repertoires from subjects exposed to, actively infected with, or recovered from COVID-19 were included in the dataset. Nearly every sample came with metadata listing a de-identified subject ID, COVID-19 status, age in years and sex. Samples came from the ongoing ImmuneRACE study (first 160 participants) plus 1,254 subjects from 6 global collaborators. The prospective study material was composed of cDNA or gDNA derived from T cells, B-cell-depleted T cells, or PBMCs. The repertoires were released in a freely available public database meant as a resource for research on the immune response to SARS-CoV-2. HLA class I and class II types, where available, came from metadata supplied by the sample provider rather than from assay-based typing.

CDR1 WSHSY and CDR2 SAAADI are derived from the germline V gene. The junction shows trimming of 6 bases on V and 7 bases on J, plus 11 bases between the germline ends. The CDR3 runs 12 amino acids, cysteine and phenylalanine included. Of all the DNA, just the CDR3 is kept, 36 bases in frame from base 1. Points the paper makes about the study in general: Clinical and demographic metadata were provided uncurated, with the amount varying by source and participant.

A remark on this clone: It has no known antigen specificity. Base qualities are not recorded, but no much larger clone differs from it by a single base.

TCRbeta CDR3 regions were amplified from genomic DNA using the immunoSEQ Assay, a bias-controlled multiplex PCR. Regarding the original processing steps: Within the assay, amplification of reference gene primers was used to estimate how many nucleated cells each sample contained. Sequence reads were collapsed and filtered to measure the absolute abundance of every unique TCRbeta CDR3 rearrangement. For each sample, productive Simpson clonality was calculated by taking the square root of Simpson's diversity index across productive rearrangements. TCRdb stores this immuneACCESS table with in-frame sequences only. Part of the clones is absent; in the studies checked, under half of the shortfall reflects unresolved V genes, and no reason is known for the rest. That table supplies the V and J calls and clone size; D and trimming were determined from the DNA. This sample comprises about 46,000 clones, 70% to 90% of them detected only once. Of the sample, roughly 4.5% falls within the top ten clones.

Whole blood was collected in K2EDTA tubes by collaborating institutions according to the institutions' own protocols. For TCRbeta analysis, collaborators shipped samples in one of three forms: frozen whole blood, isolated PBMCs, or DNA extracted from either of those sample types. Recombination joined TRBV10-2 with TRBJ2-3; TRBD2 might be the D gene, on 5 matching bases. Sequenced sample: peripheral blood. This TCR was sampled from a man older than 75 with active COVID-19. The CDR3 region reads CASRKDFYTQYF. The bases read TGCGCCAGCAGAAAGGACTTCTATACGCAGTATTTT.